One T cell receptor (beta chain) is described in this entry. This record comes from a study of blood T cell repertoires in COVID-19. Overall study context: Some COVID-19 samples were acute and others convalescent; all came from the United States, Italy and Spain. The cDNA or gDNA used as material had been derived from T cells, B-cell-depleted T cells, or PBMCs.

Profiling relied on immunoSEQ multiplex PCR, and the TCRdb table lists in-frame clones only, not all of them. The sample contains under 200,000 clones, under 85% of which appear only once. The CDR3 consists of 17 residues. Trimming pared 5 bases from V and 0 bases from J, leaving 17 bases between. Germline V gives CDR1 SGHVS, CDR2 FNYEAQ. This receptor was taken from a man between 65 and 85 years old with acute or convalescent COVID-19. This chain connects TRBV7-6 to TRBJ2-1; D perhaps matches TRBD2 (6 bases). Sequences were obtained from peripheral blood. CDR3 protein: CASSPGYGSLSYNEQFF. The CDR3 bases are TGTGCCAGCAGCCCGGGCTACGGGAGTCTCTCCTACAATGAGCAGTTCTTC.